This T cell receptor (beta chain) derives from a study of blood T cell repertoires in COVID-19. About the research overall: COVID-19 samples, acute and convalescent, were from the United States, Italy and Spain. The analysed material was cDNA or gDNA that came from T cells, B-cell-depleted T cells, or PBMCs.

Germline lookup yields CDR1 SQVTM and CDR2 ANQGSEA. The CDR3 runs to 15 residues. The V gene lost 4 bases and the J gene lost 7 bases, with 22 bases spanning the gap. As originally analysed: Reference gene primer amplification in the assay estimated nucleated cell counts. Data came from immunoSEQ multiplex PCR; TCRdb stores just in-frame clones and leaves some out. That table is the source of V, J and clone size, and D and trimming were worked out from the DNA. The table includes tens of thousands of clones, roughly 88% detected once. The rearrangement links TRBV29-1 to TRBJ1-1; D is perhaps TRBD1 (5 bases). The clonotype originates from a human donor in a cohort sampled during active COVID-19. Input material: peripheral blood. CDR3: CSVAGPWGVAGEAFF. For the CDR3, the DNA is TGCAGCGTTGCGGGGCCGTGGGGGGTGGCCGGTGAAGCTTTCTTT. Using reference TRBV29-1 and TRBJ1-1 for the parts outside the CDR3, the full variable domain is SAVISQKPSRDICQRGTSLTIQCQVDSQVTMMFWYRQQPGQSLTLIATANQGSEATYESGFVIDKFPISRPNLTFSTLTVSNMSPEDSSIYLCSVAGPWGVAGEAFFGQGTRLTVV.